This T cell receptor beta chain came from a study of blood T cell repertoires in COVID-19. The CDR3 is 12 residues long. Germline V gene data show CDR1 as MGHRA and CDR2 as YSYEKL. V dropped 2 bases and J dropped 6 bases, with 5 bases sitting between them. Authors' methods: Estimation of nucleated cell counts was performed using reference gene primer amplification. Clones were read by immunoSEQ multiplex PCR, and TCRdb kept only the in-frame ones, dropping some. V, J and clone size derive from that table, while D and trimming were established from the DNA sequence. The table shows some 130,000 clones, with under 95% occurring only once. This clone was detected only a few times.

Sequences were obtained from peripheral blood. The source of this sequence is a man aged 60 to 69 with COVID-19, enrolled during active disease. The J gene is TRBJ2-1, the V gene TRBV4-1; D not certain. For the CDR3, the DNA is TGCGCCAGCAGCCAAAACATCAATGAGCAGTTCTTC. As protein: CASSQNINEQFF.